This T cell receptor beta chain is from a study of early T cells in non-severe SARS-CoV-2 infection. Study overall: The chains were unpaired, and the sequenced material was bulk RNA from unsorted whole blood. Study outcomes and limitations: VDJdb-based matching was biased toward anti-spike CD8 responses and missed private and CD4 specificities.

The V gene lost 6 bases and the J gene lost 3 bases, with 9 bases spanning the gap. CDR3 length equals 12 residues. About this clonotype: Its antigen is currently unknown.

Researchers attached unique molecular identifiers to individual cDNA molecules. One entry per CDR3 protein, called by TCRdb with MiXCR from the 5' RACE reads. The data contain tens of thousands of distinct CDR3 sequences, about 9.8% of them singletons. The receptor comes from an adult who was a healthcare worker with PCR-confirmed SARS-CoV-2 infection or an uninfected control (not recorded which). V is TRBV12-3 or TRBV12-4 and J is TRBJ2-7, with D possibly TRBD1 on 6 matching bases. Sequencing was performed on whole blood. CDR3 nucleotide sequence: TGTGCCAGCAGGAACAGGGACTACGAGCAGTACTTC. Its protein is CASRNRDYEQYF.